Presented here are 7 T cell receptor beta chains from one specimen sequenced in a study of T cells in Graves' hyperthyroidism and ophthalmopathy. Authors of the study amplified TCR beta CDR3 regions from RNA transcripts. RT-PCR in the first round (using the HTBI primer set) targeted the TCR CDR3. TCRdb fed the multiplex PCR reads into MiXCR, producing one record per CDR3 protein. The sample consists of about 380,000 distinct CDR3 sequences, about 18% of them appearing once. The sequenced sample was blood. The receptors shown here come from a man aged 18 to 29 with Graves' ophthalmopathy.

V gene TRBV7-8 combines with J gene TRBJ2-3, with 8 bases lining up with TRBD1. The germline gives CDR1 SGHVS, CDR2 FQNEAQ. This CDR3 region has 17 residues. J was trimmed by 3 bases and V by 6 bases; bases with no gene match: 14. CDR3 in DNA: TGTGCCAGCAGAAAAAGGGAGAGGACAGGGAAGACAGATACGCAGTATTTT. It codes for CASRKRERTGKTDTQYF.

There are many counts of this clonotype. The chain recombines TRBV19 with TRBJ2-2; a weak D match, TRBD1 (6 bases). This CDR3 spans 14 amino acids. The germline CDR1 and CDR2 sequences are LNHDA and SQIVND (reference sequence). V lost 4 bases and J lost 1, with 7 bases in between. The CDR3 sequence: CASSKTGNTGELFF. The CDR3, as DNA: TGTGCCAGTAGTAAGACAGGGAACACCGGGGAGCTGTTTTTT.

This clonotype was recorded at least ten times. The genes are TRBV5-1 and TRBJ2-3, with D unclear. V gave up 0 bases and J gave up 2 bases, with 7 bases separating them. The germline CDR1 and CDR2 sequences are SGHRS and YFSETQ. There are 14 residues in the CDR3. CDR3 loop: CASSLVTHTDTQYF. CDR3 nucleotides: TGCGCCAGCAGCTTGGTCACTCACACAGATACGCAGTATTTT.

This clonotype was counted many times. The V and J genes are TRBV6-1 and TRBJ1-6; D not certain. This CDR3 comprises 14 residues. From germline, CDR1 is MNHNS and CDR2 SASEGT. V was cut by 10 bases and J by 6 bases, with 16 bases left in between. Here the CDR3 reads CATRLRAPNSPLHF. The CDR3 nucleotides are TGTGCCACCCGCCTACGTGCGCCTAATTCACCCCTCCACTTT.

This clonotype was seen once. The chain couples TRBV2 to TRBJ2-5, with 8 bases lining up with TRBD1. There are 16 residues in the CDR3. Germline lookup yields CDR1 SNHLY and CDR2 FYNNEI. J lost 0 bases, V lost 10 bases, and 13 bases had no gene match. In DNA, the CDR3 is TGTGCCACGAGCTCCGGGACAGGTGCCCACCAAGAGACCCAGTACTTC. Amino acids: CATSSGTGAHQETQYF.

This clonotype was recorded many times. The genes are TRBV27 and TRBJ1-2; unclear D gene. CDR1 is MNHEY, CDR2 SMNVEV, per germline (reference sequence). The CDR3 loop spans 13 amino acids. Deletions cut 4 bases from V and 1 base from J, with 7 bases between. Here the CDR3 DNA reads TGTGCCAGCAGTTCGGGGTTTAACTATGGCTACACCTTC. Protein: CASSSGFNYGYTF.

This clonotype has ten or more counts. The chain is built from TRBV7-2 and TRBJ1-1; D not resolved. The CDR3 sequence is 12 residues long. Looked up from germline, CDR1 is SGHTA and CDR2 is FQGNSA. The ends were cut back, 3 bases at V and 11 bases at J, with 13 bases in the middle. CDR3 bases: TGTGCCAGCAGCTTCGGGCACTTAGGGGCTTTCTTT. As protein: CASSFGHLGAFF.